Given below is one T cell receptor (beta chain) in context. This sample was included in a study of cytomegalovirus exposure and HLA in healthy donors. Primers: 60 Vbeta forward and 13 Jbeta reverse. The table came from immunoSEQ multiplex PCR; TCRdb's copy has only in-frame clones and leaves some out. Among approximately 110,000 clones listed, 74% were seen once. The CDR3 is 21 amino acids. The V segment lost 0 bases and the J segment 5 bases; nucleotides outside the gene matches: 23. Germline values: CDR1 LGHNA, CDR2 YNFKEQ. The TCR sequence derives from a man aged 50-60 years in good health and CMV-seropositive. The J gene is TRBJ2-5, the V gene TRBV4-2, with 8 bases fitting TRBD2. Material: PBMCs. CDR3 sequence reads: CASSQDRGFGGGGISRETQYF. In nucleotides, the CDR3 is TGTGCCAGCAGCCAAGATCGGGGGTTCGGGGGGGGTGGGATTAGTAGGGAGACCCAGTACTTC.